Listed below are T cell receptor beta chains from one sample, sequenced in a study of blood T cell repertoires in COVID-19. The repertoire was sequenced with immunoSEQ multiplex PCR; TCRdb's copy has only in-frame clones and lacks some. The sample carries around 300,000 clones, under 90% recorded once. What was sequenced was PBMCs or T cells enriched from blood (not recorded which). The origin of the receptors is a woman in her thirties or forties who had recovered from COVID-19. CDR3s include the opening cysteine and the closing phenylalanine or tryptophan. A D gene is named only where the DNA matches it firmly. Clone size is not always given. Where it is, it says once, few, many or a class for expanded clones.

size: .
J: TRBJ1-1
D: .
V: TRBV5-8
CDR3: CASSLEPRVQAFF
DNA: TGTGCCAGCAGCTTGGAACCCAGGGTACAAGCTTTCTTT

size: .
J: TRBJ2-7
D: TRBD1
V: TRBV10-3
CDR3: CAISAGQGIGEQYF
DNA: TGTGCCATCAGTGCAGGACAGGGCATTGGCGAGCAGTACTTC

size: .
J: TRBJ1-5
D: .
V: TRBV24-1
CDR3: CATSDPRQFSNQPQHF
DNA: TGTGCCACCAGTGACCCGAGGCAGTTTAGCAATCAGCCCCAGCATTTT

size: .
J: TRBJ2-3
D: .
V: TRBV5-4
CDR3: CASSPGGRTDTQYF
DNA: TGTGCCAGCAGCCCGGGGGGCCGGACAGATACGCAGTATTTT

size: .
J: TRBJ2-1
D: TRBD1
V: TRBV2
CDR3: CASSEDRGPFNEQFF
DNA: TGTGCCAGCAGTGAAGACAGGGGGCCCTTCAATGAGCAGTTCTTC

size: .
J: TRBJ1-1
D: TRBD1
V: TRBV7-3
CDR3: CASSSGQGGHTEAFF
DNA: TGTGCCAGCAGCTCTGGACAGGGAGGTCACACTGAAGCTTTCTTT

size: once
J: TRBJ1-5
D: TRBD1
V: TRBV18
CDR3: CASSPGQGSQPQHF
DNA: TGTGCCAGCTCACCCGGACAGGGCAGTCAGCCCCAGCATTTT

size: .
J: TRBJ1-2
D: .
V: TRBV18
CDR3: CASSPLGLQVDGYTF
DNA: TGTGCCAGCTCACCTTTGGGACTTCAAGTAGATGGCTACACCTTC

size: .
J: TRBJ1-3
D: TRBD1
V: TRBV9
CDR3: CASSVQGVTGNTIYF
DNA: TGTGCCAGCAGCGTACAGGGGGTGACTGGAAACACCATATATTTT

size: .
J: TRBJ2-3
D: TRBD2
V: TRBV4-1
CDR3: CASSPSGGAGTQYF
DNA: TGCGCCAGCAGCCCTAGCGGGGGGGCAGGTACGCAGTATTTT

size: few
J: TRBJ1-1
D: TRBD1
V: TRBV5-1
CDR3: CASSLAGGYTEAFF
DNA: TGCGCCAGCAGCTTGGCAGGGGGCTATACTGAAGCTTTCTTT

size: .
J: TRBJ1-3
D: .
V: TRBV5-4
CDR3: CASSLEAATGNTIYF
DNA: TGTGCCAGCAGCTTGGAGGCAGCGACTGGAAACACCATATATTTT

size: .
J: TRBJ2-7
D: TRBD1
V: TRBV9
CDR3: CASSPSYSGGIEQYF
DNA: TGTGCCAGCAGCCCTTCATATTCAGGGGGCATCGAGCAGTACTTC

size: .
J: TRBJ2-1
D: TRBD2
V: TRBV29-1
CDR3: CSVEDGTSGAYNEQFF
DNA: TGCAGCGTTGAAGATGGAACTAGCGGGGCGTACAATGAGCAGTTCTTC

size: few
J: TRBJ1-1
D: TRBD1
V: TRBV3-1/TRBV3-2
CDR3: CASSQGWGTGETEAFF
DNA: TGTGCCAGCAGCCAAGGGTGGGGGACAGGGGAGACTGAAGCTTTCTTT

size: .
J: TRBJ2-7
D: TRBD1
V: TRBV7-3
CDR3: CASSLMGTGAYEQYF
DNA: TGTGCCAGCAGCTTAATGGGGACAGGGGCCTACGAGCAGTACTTC

size: .
J: TRBJ2-7
D: .
V: TRBV18
CDR3: CASSPYSSYEQYF
DNA: TGTGCCAGCTCACCGTATAGCTCCTACGAGCAGTACTTC

size: .
J: TRBJ2-5
D: TRBD1
V: TRBV7-2
CDR3: CASSLYRGPETQYF
DNA: TGTGCCAGCAGTTTATACAGGGGGCCCGAGACCCAGTACTTC

size: .
J: TRBJ1-1
D: .
V: TRBV6-5
CDR3: CASSSNSGTEAFF
DNA: TGTGCCAGCAGTTCGAACAGCGGCACTGAAGCTTTCTTT

size: .
J: TRBJ1-2
D: .
V: TRBV9
CDR3: CASSVASNNPNYGYTF
DNA: TGTGCCAGCAGCGTAGCTTCTAATAATCCTAACTATGGCTACACCTTC

size: .
J: TRBJ1-2
D: .
V: TRBV6-5
CDR3: CASSTLGARHGYTF
DNA: TGTGCCAGCAGTACCCTAGGAGCGAGGCATGGCTACACCTTC

size: .
J: TRBJ1-2
D: TRBD1
V: TRBV7-8
CDR3: CASSLVGEGANGYTF
DNA: TGTGCCAGCAGCTTAGTCGGTGAGGGGGCAAACGGCTACACCTTC

size: .
J: TRBJ2-2
D: .
V: TRBV2
CDR3: CASSHRHNTGELFF
DNA: TGTGCCAGCAGTCACAGACATAACACCGGGGAGCTGTTTTTT

size: .
J: TRBJ1-1
D: TRBD1
V: TRBV12-5
CDR3: CASGRGQGTGAFF
DNA: TGTGCTAGTGGACGGGGACAGGGGACTGGAGCTTTCTTT

size: .
J: TRBJ2-5
D: .
V: TRBV15
CDR3: CATSRDFKTQYF
DNA: TGTGCCACCAGCAGAGATTTTAAGACCCAGTACTTC

size: once
J: TRBJ1-1
D: TRBD1
V: TRBV18
CDR3: CASSRDRANTEAFF
DNA: TGTGCCAGCTCACGAGACAGGGCGAACACTGAAGCTTTCTTT

size: .
J: TRBJ2-1
D: TRBD1
V: TRBV25-1
CDR3: CASSESGQGVDEQFF
DNA: TGTGCCAGCAGTGAATCGGGACAGGGGGTCGATGAGCAGTTCTTC

size: .
J: TRBJ2-1
D: TRBD2
V: TRBV7-2
CDR3: CASSLATGLAGGVTRSYNEQFF
DNA: TGTGCCAGCAGCTTAGCAACGGGACTAGCGGGAGGGGTTACGCGCTCCTACAATGAGCAGTTCTTC

size: .
J: TRBJ2-2
D: TRBD2
V: TRBV9
CDR3: CASSDPTSGVNTGELFF
DNA: TGTGCCAGCAGTGACCCGACTAGCGGGGTGAACACCGGGGAGCTGTTTTTT

size: .
J: TRBJ2-3
D: .
V: TRBV12-5
CDR3: CASGRDTDTQYF
DNA: TGTGCTAGTGGCCGGGATACAGATACGCAGTATTTT